This TCR beta chain derives from a study of blood T cell repertoires in COVID-19 (dated by TCRdb to 2018 to 2021). With respect to the entire study: Samples covering the acute and convalescent phases of COVID-19 were provided by collaborators in the United States, Italy and Spain. The prospective study material was composed of cDNA or gDNA derived from T cells, B-cell-depleted T cells, or PBMCs. Sample metadata almost always included a de-identified subject ID, COVID-19 status, age in years and sex. The repertoires were released in a freely available public database intended as a resource for research on the immune response to SARS-CoV-2. Samples came from the ongoing ImmuneRACE study (first 160 participants) plus 1,254 subjects from 6 global collaborators. Deeply sampled blood TCRbeta repertoires from subjects exposed to, actively infected with, or recovered from COVID-19 were included in the dataset. Where available, HLA class I and class II types were obtained from metadata supplied by the sample provider rather than from assay-based typing. General conclusions and limits of the study: The amount of clinical and demographic metadata varied by source and participant and was provided uncurated.

TCRbeta CDR3 regions were amplified from genomic DNA using the immunoSEQ Assay, a bias-controlled multiplex PCR. On the authors' methods: The number of nucleated cells in each sample was estimated from the amplification of reference gene primers within the assay. To quantify the absolute abundance of each unique TCRbeta CDR3 rearrangement, sequence reads were collapsed and filtered. For each sample, productive Simpson clonality was calculated as the square root of Simpson's diversity index across productive rearrangements. In TCRdb, the immuneACCESS table is reduced to in-frame sequences with V and J assigned. These tables do not hold every clone; where another copy was compared, an unresolved V gene accounts for under half, and the others remain unexplained. Clone size and V and J calls were adopted from that table, with D and trimming inferred from the DNA. This sample gives about 87,000 clones in total; 86% of them show up just once. The ten largest clones represent roughly 25% of the sample.

Whole blood was collected in K2EDTA tubes by collaborating institutions according to the institutions' own protocols. Collaborator samples were shipped for TCRbeta analysis as frozen whole blood, isolated PBMCs, or DNA extracted from either sample type. With regard to this clone: Its antigen specificity is not known. No much larger clonotype is one base removed from it; base qualities were not supplied.

The germline V gene (reference sequence) provides CDR1 DFQATT and CDR2 SNEGSKA. Inclusive of the bounding cysteine and phenylalanine, the CDR3 is 15 residues long. Only the CDR3 part of the read is kept: 45 bases, read in frame from the first base. The V end gives up 3 bases and the J end 7 bases, leaving 7 bases in the junction not matched to a gene. The specimen sequenced was peripheral blood. The chain is encoded by TRBV20-1 joined to TRBJ2-1, and 12 junctional nucleotides match TRBD2. This TCR derives from a human donor in a cohort sampled during active COVID-19. DNA sequence: TGCAGTGCTAGTGACCTAGCGGGAGGGAAAAATGAGCAGTTCTTC. Protein translation: CSASDLAGGKNEQFF.